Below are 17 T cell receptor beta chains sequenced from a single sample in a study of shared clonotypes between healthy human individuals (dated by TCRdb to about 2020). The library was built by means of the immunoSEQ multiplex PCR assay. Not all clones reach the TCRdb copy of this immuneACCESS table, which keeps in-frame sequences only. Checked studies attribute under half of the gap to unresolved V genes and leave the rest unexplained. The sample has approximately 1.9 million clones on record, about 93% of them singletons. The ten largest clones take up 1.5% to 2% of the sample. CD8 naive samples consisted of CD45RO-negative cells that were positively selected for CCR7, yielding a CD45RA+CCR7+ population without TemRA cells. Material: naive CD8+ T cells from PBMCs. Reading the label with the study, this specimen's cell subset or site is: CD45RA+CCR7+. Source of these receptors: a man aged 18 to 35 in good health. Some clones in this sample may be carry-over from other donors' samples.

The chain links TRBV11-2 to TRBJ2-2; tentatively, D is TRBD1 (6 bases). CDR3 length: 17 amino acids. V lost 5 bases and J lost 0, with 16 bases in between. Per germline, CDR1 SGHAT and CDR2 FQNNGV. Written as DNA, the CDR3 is TGTGCCAGCAGCCAGGACAGTTGGGGGTCGAACACCGGGGAGCTGTTTTTT. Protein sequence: CASSQDSWGSNTGELFF.

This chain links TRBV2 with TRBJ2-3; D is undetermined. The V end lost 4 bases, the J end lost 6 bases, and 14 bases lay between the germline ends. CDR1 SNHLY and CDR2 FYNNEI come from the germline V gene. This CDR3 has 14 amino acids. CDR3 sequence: CASSGGPELDTQYF. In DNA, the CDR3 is TGTGCCAGCAGTGGGGGTCCCGAGTTGGATACGCAGTATTTT.

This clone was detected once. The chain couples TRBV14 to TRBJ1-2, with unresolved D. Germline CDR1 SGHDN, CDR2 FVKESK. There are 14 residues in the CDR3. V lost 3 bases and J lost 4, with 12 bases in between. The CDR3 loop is CASSHGVGSYGYTF. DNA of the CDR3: TGTGCCAGCAGCCACGGGGTCGGTTCCTATGGCTACACCTTC.

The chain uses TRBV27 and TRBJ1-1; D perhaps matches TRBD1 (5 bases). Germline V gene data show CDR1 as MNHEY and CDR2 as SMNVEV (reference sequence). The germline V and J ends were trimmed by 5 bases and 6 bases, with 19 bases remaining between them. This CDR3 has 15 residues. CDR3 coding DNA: TGTGCCAGCAGTCCAGGACAACCCCCGGACCCTGAAGCTTTCTTT. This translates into CASSPGQPPDPEAFF.

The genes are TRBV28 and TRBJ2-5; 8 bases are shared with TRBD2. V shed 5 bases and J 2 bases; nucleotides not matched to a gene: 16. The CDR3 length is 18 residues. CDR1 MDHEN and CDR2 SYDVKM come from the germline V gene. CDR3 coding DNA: TGTGCCAGCAGTCCATTTTGGCGGGAGGAGGAGCGGCAAGAGACCCAGTACTTC. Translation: CASSPFWREEERQETQYF.

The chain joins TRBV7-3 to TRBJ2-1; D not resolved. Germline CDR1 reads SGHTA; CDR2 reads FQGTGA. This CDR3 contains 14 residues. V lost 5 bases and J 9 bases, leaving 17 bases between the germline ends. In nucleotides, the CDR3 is TGTGCCAGCAGCCCCATCCCGGAATTCGGTGAGCAGTTCTTC. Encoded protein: CASSPIPEFGEQFF.

In nucleotides, the CDR3 is TGTGCCATCAGTTTCTCGGACAGGGGCCACGAGCAGTACTTC. Protein: CAISFSDRGHEQYF. V usage is TRBV10-3 and J usage is TRBJ2-7, with 9 bases aligning to TRBD1. CDR1 ENHRY and CDR2 SYGVKD come from the germline V gene. With V trimmed by 5 bases and J by 5 bases, 7 bases remained unmatched. The length of the CDR3 is 14 residues.

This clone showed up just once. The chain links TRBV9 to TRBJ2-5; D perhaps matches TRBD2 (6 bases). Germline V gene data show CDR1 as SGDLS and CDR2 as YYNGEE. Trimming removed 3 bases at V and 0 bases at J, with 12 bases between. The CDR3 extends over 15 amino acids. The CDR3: CASSGRDSYQETQYF. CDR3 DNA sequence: TGTGCCAGCAGCGGGCGGGACTCATACCAAGAGACCCAGTACTTC.

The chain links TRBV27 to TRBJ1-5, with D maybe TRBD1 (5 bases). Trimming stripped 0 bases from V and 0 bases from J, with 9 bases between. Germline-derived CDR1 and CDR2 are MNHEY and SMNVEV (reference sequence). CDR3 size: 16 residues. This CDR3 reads CASSLSVGLSNQPQHF. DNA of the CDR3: TGTGCCAGCAGTTTATCTGTGGGGCTTAGCAATCAGCCCCAGCATTTT.

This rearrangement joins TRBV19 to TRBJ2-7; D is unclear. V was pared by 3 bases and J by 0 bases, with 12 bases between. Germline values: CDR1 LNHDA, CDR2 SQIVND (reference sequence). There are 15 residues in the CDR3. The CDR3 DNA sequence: TGTGCCAGTAGTATCGCGCGCGGAAGCTCCTACGAGCAGTACTTC. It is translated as CASSIARGSSYEQYF.

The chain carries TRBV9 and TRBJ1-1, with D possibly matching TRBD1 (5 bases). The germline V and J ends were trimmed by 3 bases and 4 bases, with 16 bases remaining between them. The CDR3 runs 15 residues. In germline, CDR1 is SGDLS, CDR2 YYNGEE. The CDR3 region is CASSAGDHAGTEAFF. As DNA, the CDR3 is TGTGCCAGCAGCGCCGGGGACCACGCGGGCACTGAAGCTTTCTTT. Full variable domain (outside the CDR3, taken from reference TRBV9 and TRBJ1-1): DSGVTQTPKHLITATGQRVTLRCSPRSGDLSVYWYQQSLDQGLQFLIQYYNGEERAKGNILERFSAQQFPDLHSELNLSSLELGDSALYFCASSAGDHAGTEAFFGQGTRLTVV.

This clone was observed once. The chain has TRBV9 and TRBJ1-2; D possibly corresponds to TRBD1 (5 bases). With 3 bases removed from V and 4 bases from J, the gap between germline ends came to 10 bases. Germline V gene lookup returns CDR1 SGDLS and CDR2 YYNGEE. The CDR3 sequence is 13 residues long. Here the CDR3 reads CASSDRGGYGYTF. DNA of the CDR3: TGTGCCAGCAGCGATCGGGGGGGCTATGGCTACACCTTC.

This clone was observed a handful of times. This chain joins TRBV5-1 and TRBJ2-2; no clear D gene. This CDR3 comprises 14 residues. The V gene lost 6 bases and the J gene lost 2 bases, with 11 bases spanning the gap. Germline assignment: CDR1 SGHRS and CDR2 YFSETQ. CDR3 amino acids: CASNYRENTGELFF. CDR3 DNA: TGCGCCAGCAACTACAGAGAAAACACCGGGGAGCTGTTTTTT.

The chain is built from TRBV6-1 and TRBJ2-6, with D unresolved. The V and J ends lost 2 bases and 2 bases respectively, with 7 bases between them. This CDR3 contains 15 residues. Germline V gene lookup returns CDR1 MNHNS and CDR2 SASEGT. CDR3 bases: TGTGCCAGCAGTGAACTGGGAACTGGGGCCAACGTCCTGACTTTC. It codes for CASSELGTGANVLTF.

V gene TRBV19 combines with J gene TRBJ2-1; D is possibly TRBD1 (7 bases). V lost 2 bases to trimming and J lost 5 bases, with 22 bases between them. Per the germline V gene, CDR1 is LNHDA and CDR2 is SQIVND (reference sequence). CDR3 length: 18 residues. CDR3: CASSISLMRGQRDNEQFF. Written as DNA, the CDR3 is TGTGCCAGTAGTATATCACTGATGAGGGGGCAGCGGGACAATGAGCAGTTCTTC.

The CDR3 loop is CASSFTRDATYEQYF. CDR3 DNA sequence: TGTGCCAGCAGTTTTACACGGGACGCCACCTACGAGCAGTACTTC. This sequence joins TRBV27 and TRBJ2-7; the D gene could be TRBD1 or TRBD2 (5 bases each). The CDR3 spans 15 residues. The germline gives CDR1 MNHEY, CDR2 SMNVEV (reference sequence). The germline V and J ends were trimmed by 3 bases and 2 bases, with 14 bases remaining between them.

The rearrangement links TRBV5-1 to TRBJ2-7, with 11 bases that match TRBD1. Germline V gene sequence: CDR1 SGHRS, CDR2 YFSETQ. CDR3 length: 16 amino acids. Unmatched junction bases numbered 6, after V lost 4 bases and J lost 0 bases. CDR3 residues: CASSGWTGGDSYEQYF. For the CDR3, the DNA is TGCGCCAGCAGCGGATGGACAGGGGGCGACTCCTACGAGCAGTACTTC.